A selection of T cell receptor beta chains follows, all from one sample in a study of blood T cell repertoires in COVID-19. This table comes from immunoSEQ multiplex PCR, and its TCRdb copy is limited to in-frame clones, with some not included. Of more than 250,000 clones in the sample, 86% were seen once. Input material: peripheral blood. These receptors were taken from a man aged 18 to 29 with active or convalescent COVID-19. CDR3s include the opening cysteine and the closing phenylalanine or tryptophan. A D gene is named only where the DNA matches it firmly. Clone size is given for some rows only: seen once, a few or many times, or a class if the clone is expanded.

D: TRBD2; V: TRBV6-2/TRBV6-3; J: TRBJ2-7; size: .; length: 17; CDR3: CASSSRGGGEIVYEQYF; DNA: TGTGCCAGCAGTTCCCGAGGTGGGGGGGAGATCGTCTACGAGCAGTACTTC
D: .; V: TRBV5-8; J: TRBJ2-1; size: .; length: 14; CDR3: CASSRGTPNNEQFF; DNA: TGTGCCAGCAGCCGGGGGACTCCGAACAATGAGCAGTTCTTC
D: .; V: TRBV5-1; J: TRBJ2-7; size: .; length: 19; CDR3: CASSLDEGRSPHPAYEQYF; DNA: TGCGCCAGCAGCTTGGATGAGGGCCGGTCTCCCCACCCCGCCTACGAGCAGTACTTC
D: TRBD1; V: TRBV5-5; J: TRBJ2-1; size: once; length: 14; CDR3: CASSFYQGAREQFF; DNA: TGTGCCAGCAGCTTCTATCAGGGGGCGCGTGAGCAGTTCTTC
D: TRBD1; V: TRBV19; J: TRBJ1-6; size: few; length: 15; CDR3: CASNRDRRYNSPLHF; DNA: TGTGCCAGTAATCGGGACAGGCGTTATAATTCACCCCTCCACTTT
D: TRBD1; V: TRBV6-5; J: TRBJ2-7; size: .; length: 15; CDR3: CASRPRQGNSYEQYF; DNA: TGTGCCAGCAGGCCTAGACAGGGGAACTCCTACGAGCAGTACTTC
D: .; V: TRBV7-3; J: TRBJ2-1; size: .; length: 14; CDR3: CASSLIGSDNEQFF; DNA: TGTGCCAGCAGCTTAATTGGCTCCGACAATGAGCAGTTCTTC
D: TRBD2; V: TRBV7-3; J: TRBJ2-5; size: .; length: 13; CDR3: CASSIAGQETQYF; DNA: TGTGCCAGCAGCATAGCGGGGCAAGAGACCCAGTACTTC
D: .; V: TRBV5-4; J: TRBJ1-1; size: .; length: 15; CDR3: CASSSEIPMNTEAFF; DNA: TGTGCCAGCAGCTCGGAGATCCCAATGAACACTGAAGCTTTCTTT
D: TRBD1; V: TRBV2; J: TRBJ2-3; size: .; length: 15; CDR3: CASSERTGKKDTQYF; DNA: TGTGCCAGCAGTGAGAGGACAGGGAAGAAAGATACGCAGTATTTT
D: .; V: TRBV6-5; J: TRBJ2-1; size: .; length: 15; CDR3: CASSVTGFAGNEQFF; DNA: TGTGCCAGCAGCGTCACAGGGTTCGCGGGCAATGAGCAGTTCTTC
D: .; V: TRBV5-1; J: TRBJ1-1; size: .; length: 14; CDR3: CASSFLKTETEAFF; DNA: TGCGCCAGCAGCTTTTTAAAGACAGAAACTGAAGCTTTCTTT
D: .; V: TRBV20-1; J: TRBJ2-5; size: .; length: 16; CDR3: CSASGFPRGLQETQYF; DNA: TGCAGTGCTAGTGGATTTCCTCGGGGTTTACAAGAGACCCAGTACTTC
D: TRBD1; V: TRBV5-1; J: TRBJ1-3; size: once; length: 14; CDR3: CASSPTGARNTIYF; DNA: TGCGCCAGCAGCCCGACAGGGGCTAGAAACACCATATATTTT
D: TRBD2; V: TRBV7-3; J: TRBJ2-3; size: .; length: 18; CDR3: CASSLTTVSGGAVDTQYF; DNA: TGTGCCAGCAGCTTAACGACAGTCAGCGGGGGGGCTGTAGATACGCAGTATTTT
D: .; V: TRBV9; J: TRBJ1-5; size: .; length: 14; CDR3: CASSPGFANQPQHF; DNA: TGTGCCAGCAGCCCCGGGTTCGCCAATCAGCCCCAGCATTTT
D: .; V: TRBV28; J: TRBJ2-5; size: .; length: 15; CDR3: CASSLSVADQETQYF; DNA: TGTGCCAGCAGTTTAAGTGTAGCAGACCAAGAGACCCAGTACTTC
D: TRBD2; V: TRBV5-4; J: TRBJ2-7; size: .; length: 15; CDR3: CASRGTSGGFDEQYF; DNA: TGTGCCAGCCGGGGAACTAGCGGGGGGTTTGACGAGCAGTACTTC
D: TRBD1; V: TRBV9; J: TRBJ2-1; size: .; length: 16; CDR3: CASSVEVGQGRNEQFF; DNA: TGTGCCAGCAGCGTAGAAGTGGGACAGGGACGCAATGAGCAGTTCTTC
D: .; V: TRBV11-3; J: TRBJ1-2; size: .; length: 14; CDR3: CASSPLARVGGYTF; DNA: TGTGCCAGCAGCCCCCTCGCCCGGGTAGGAGGCTACACCTTC
D: .; V: TRBV6-1; J: TRBJ2-3; size: .; length: 14; CDR3: CASSDRGYTDTQYF; DNA: TGTGCCAGCAGTGACAGGGGATACACAGATACGCAGTATTTT
D: .; V: TRBV18; J: TRBJ2-7; size: .; length: 15; CDR3: CASSQRREENREQYF; DNA: TGTGCCAGCTCTCAAAGGAGGGAGGAGAATCGCGAGCAGTACTTC
D: .; V: TRBV12-3/TRBV12-4; J: TRBJ2-4; size: .; length: 13; CDR3: CASSPPLRNIQYF; DNA: TGTGCCAGCAGTCCTCCCCTCAGAAACATTCAGTACTTC
D: TRBD1; V: TRBV11-2; J: TRBJ1-4; size: .; length: 15; CDR3: CASSLGGQGSEKLFF; DNA: TGTGCCAGCAGCTTAGGGGGACAGGGGTCCGAAAAACTGTTTTTT
D: .; V: TRBV6-5; J: TRBJ2-5; size: once; length: 15; CDR3: CASSLTGPSGETQYF; DNA: TGTGCCAGCAGCCTTACAGGCCCCTCGGGAGAGACCCAGTACTTC
D: .; V: TRBV19; J: TRBJ1-3; size: .; length: 13; CDR3: CASRDRVGNTIYF; DNA: TGTGCCAGTAGGGACAGAGTCGGAAACACCATATATTTT
D: .; V: TRBV28; J: TRBJ2-7; size: once; length: 15; CDR3: CASSLPGLSSYEQYF; DNA: TGTGCCAGCAGTTTACCAGGCCTGAGCTCCTACGAGCAGTACTTC
D: TRBD1; V: TRBV29-1; J: TRBJ1-2; size: .; length: 15; CDR3: CSVSTGRTGGDGYTF; DNA: TGCAGCGTTTCTACCGGCCGGACAGGGGGCGATGGCTACACCTTC
D: TRBD1; V: TRBV7-9; J: TRBJ1-6; size: .; length: 15; CDR3: CASSHRDSGDSPLHF; DNA: TGTGCCAGCAGCCACAGGGACAGCGGCGATTCACCCCTCCACTTT
D: .; V: TRBV27; J: TRBJ1-6; size: .; length: 13; CDR3: CASSFSGDSPLHF; DNA: TGTGCCAGCAGTTTTTCAGGGGATTCACCCCTCCACTTT
D: TRBD1; V: TRBV19; J: TRBJ2-4; size: .; length: 16; CDR3: CASSMRDRVAKNIQYF; DNA: TGTGCCAGTAGTATGAGGGACAGAGTAGCCAAAAACATTCAGTACTTC
D: TRBD1; V: TRBV9; J: TRBJ1-6; size: .; length: 15; CDR3: CASSVRTGRNSPLHF; DNA: TGTGCCAGCAGCGTCCGGACAGGGAGGAATTCACCCCTCCACTTT
D: .; V: TRBV9; J: TRBJ2-3; size: .; length: 12; CDR3: CASSQFTDTQYF; DNA: TGTGCCAGCAGCCAATTCACAGATACGCAGTATTTT
D: TRBD1; V: TRBV27; J: TRBJ1-5; size: .; length: 18; CDR3: CASSPRDRGVYSNQPQHF; DNA: TGTGCCAGCAGTCCCCGGGACAGGGGGGTATATAGCAATCAGCCCCAGCATTTT
D: .; V: TRBV7-2; J: TRBJ2-2; size: .; length: 13; CDR3: CASSLNGIGELFF; DNA: TGTGCCAGCAGCTTGAACGGGATCGGGGAGCTGTTTTTT
D: .; V: TRBV9; J: TRBJ2-5; size: .; length: 14; CDR3: CASSPDLKVETQYF; DNA: TGTGCCAGCAGCCCGGACTTAAAGGTGGAGACCCAGTACTTC
D: .; V: TRBV24-1; J: TRBJ1-4; size: .; length: 15; CDR3: CATSDGGDLNEKLFF; DNA: TGTGCCACCAGTGACGGAGGGGACCTTAATGAAAAACTGTTTTTT
D: .; V: TRBV9; J: TRBJ2-1; size: .; length: 15; CDR3: CASSVEASFYNEQFF; DNA: TGTGCCAGCAGCGTAGAAGCTAGCTTCTACAATGAGCAGTTCTTC
D: .; V: TRBV30; J: TRBJ1-2; size: .; length: 13; CDR3: CAWSVHQDYGYTF; DNA: TGTGCCTGGAGTGTACACCAAGACTATGGCTACACCTTC
D: TRBD2; V: TRBV6-5; J: TRBJ2-2; size: .; length: 14; CDR3: CASRHRTSTGELFF; DNA: TGTGCCAGCAGGCACCGGACTAGCACCGGGGAGCTGTTTTTT
D: TRBD2; V: TRBV4-3; J: TRBJ2-1; size: .; length: 19; CDR3: CASSQERGPTSGSLNEQFF; DNA: TGCGCCAGCAGCCAAGAAAGGGGCCCGACTAGCGGGTCCCTCAATGAGCAGTTCTTC
D: TRBD2; V: TRBV28; J: TRBJ2-2; size: .; length: 17; CDR3: CASSTNPTSGDTGELFF; DNA: TGTGCCAGCAGTACCAATCCTACTAGCGGGGACACCGGGGAGCTGTTTTTT
D: .; V: TRBV6-6; J: TRBJ2-7; size: .; length: 16; CDR3: CASSYSRPPGPHEQYF; DNA: TGTGCCAGCAGTTACTCGAGGCCCCCTGGTCCCCACGAGCAGTACTTC
D: .; V: TRBV20-1; J: TRBJ2-7; size: .; length: 13; CDR3: CSASYASGYEQYF; DNA: TGCAGTGCTAGTTACGCTTCGGGCTACGAGCAGTACTTC